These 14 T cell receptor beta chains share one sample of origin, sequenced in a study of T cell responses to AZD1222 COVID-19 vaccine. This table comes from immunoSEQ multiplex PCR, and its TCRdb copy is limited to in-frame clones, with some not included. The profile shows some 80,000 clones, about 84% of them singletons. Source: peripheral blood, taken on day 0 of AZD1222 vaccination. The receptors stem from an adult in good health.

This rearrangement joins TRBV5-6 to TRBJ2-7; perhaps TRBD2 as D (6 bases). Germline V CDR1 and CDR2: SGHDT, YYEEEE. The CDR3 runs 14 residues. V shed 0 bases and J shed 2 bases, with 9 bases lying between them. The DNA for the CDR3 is TGTGCCAGCAGCTTGGGTGGGAGGCCCTACGAGCAGTACTTC. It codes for CASSLGGRPYEQYF.

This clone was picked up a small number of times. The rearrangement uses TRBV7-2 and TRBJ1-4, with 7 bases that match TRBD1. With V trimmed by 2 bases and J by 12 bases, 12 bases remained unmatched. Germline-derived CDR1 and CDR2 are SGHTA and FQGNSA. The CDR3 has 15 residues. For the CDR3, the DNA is TGTGCCAGCAGCTTAAGGGGAATCAGGGGGACCGAACTGTTTTTT. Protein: CASSLRGIRGTELFF.

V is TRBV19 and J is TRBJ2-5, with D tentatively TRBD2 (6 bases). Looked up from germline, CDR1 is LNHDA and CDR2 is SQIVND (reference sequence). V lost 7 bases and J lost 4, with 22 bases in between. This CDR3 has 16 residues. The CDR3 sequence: CASTTTGLLAAETQYF. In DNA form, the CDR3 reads TGTGCCAGTACTACTACGGGACTGTTGGCGGCAGAGACCCAGTACTTC.

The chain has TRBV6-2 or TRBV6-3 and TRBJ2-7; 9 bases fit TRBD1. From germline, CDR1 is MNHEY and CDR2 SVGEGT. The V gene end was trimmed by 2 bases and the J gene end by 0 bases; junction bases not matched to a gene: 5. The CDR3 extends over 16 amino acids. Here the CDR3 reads CASSYPGTGYSYEQYF. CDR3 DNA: TGTGCCAGCAGTTACCCCGGGACAGGGTACTCCTACGAGCAGTACTTC.

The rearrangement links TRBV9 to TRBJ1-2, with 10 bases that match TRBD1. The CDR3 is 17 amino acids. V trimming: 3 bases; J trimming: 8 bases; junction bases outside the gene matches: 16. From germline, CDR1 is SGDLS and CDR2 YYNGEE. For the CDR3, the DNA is TGTGCCAGCAGCGACGAGAGGAGACAGGGGGCCCCCTTCGGCTACACCTTC. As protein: CASSDERRQGAPFGYTF.

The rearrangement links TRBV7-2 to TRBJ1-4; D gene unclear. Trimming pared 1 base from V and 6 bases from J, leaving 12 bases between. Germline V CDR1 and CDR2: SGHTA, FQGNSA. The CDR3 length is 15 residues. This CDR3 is CASSLVVGGYEKLFF. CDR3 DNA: TGTGCCAGCAGCTTAGTCGTTGGCGGGTATGAAAAACTGTTTTTT.

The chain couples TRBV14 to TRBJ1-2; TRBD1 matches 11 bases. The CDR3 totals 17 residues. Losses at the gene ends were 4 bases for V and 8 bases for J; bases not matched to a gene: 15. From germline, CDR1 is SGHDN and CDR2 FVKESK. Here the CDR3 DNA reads TGTGCCAGCAGCCTGACTCGCCCGGGACAGGGGGACAGGGGCTACACCTTC. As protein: CASSLTRPGQGDRGYTF. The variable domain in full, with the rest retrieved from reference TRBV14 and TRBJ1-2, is EAGVTQFPSHSVIEKGQTVTLRCDPISGHDNLYWYRRVMGKEIKFLLHFVKESKQDESGMPNNRFLAERTGGTYSTLKVQPAELEDSGVYFCASSLTRPGQGDRGYTFGSGTRLTVV.

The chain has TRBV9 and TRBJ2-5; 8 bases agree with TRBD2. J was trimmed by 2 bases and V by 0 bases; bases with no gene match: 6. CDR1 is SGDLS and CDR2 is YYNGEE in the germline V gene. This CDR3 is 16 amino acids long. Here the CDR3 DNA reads TGTGCCAGCAGCGTAGCTGGGGTAGCGGGGCAAGAGACCCAGTACTTC. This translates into CASSVAGVAGQETQYF.

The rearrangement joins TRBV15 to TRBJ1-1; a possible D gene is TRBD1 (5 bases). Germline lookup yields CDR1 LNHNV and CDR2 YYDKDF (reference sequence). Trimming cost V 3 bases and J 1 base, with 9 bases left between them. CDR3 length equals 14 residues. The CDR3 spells CATSSGQGNTEAFF. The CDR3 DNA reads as TGTGCCACCAGCAGTGGGCAGGGGAACACTGAAGCTTTCTTT.

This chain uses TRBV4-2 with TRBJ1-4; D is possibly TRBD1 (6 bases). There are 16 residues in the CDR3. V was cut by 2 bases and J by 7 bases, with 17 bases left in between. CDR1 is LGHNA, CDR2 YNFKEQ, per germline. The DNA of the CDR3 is TGTGCCAGCAGCCAAAACTCCGGGACAAGGACTGAAAAACTGTTTTTT. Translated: CASSQNSGTRTEKLFF.

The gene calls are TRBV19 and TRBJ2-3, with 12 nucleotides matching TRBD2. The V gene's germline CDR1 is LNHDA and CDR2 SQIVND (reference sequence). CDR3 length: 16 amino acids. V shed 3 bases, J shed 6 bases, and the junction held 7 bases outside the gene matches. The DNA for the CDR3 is TGTGCCAGTAGTATGACTAGCGGGGGCCTCAGGGATACGCAGTATTTT. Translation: CASSMTSGGLRDTQYF. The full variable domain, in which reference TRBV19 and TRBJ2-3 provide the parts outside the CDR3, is DGGITQSPKYLFRKEGQNVTLSCEQNLNHDAMYWYRQDPGQGLRLIYYSQIVNDFQKGDIAEGYSVSREKKESFPLTVTSAQKNPTAFYLCASSMTSGGLRDTQYFGPGTRLTVL.

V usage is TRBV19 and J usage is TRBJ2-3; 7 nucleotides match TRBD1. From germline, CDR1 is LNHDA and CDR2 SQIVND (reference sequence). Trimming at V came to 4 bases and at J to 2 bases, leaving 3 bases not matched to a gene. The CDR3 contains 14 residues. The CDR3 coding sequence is TGTGCCAGTAGTACCGACAGGGCCACAGATACGCAGTATTTT. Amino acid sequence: CASSTDRATDTQYF.

CDR3 DNA: TGTGCCAGCAGCCATGCAGGGGGGGTTAATTCACCCCTCCACTTT. Its translation is CASSHAGGVNSPLHF. V is TRBV28 and J is TRBJ1-6, with TRBD1 matching 7 bases. In germline, CDR1 is MDHEN, CDR2 SYDVKM. The CDR3 loop spans 15 amino acids. The trim removed 6 bases at V and 6 bases at J, leaving 8 bases unmatched.

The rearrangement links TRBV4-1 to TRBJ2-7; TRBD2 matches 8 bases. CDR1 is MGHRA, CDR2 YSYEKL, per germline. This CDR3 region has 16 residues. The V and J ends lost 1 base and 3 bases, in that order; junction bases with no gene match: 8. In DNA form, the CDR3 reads TGCGCCAGCAGCCAAGCCGGGACTAGGGAACGCTACGAGCAGTACTTC. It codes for CASSQAGTRERYEQYF.